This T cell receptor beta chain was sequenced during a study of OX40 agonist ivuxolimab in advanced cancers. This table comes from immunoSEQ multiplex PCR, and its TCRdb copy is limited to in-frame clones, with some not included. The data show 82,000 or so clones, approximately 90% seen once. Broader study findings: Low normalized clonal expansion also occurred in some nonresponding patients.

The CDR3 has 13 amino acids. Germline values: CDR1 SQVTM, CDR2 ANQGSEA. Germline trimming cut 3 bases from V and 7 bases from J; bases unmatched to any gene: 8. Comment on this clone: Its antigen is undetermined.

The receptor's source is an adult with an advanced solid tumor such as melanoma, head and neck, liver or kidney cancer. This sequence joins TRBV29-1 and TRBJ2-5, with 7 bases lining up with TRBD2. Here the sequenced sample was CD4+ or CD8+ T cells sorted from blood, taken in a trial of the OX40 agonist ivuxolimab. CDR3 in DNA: TGCAGCGTTGATTTCTGGGAGGGCGGGACCCAGTACTTC. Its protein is CSVDFWEGGTQYF.